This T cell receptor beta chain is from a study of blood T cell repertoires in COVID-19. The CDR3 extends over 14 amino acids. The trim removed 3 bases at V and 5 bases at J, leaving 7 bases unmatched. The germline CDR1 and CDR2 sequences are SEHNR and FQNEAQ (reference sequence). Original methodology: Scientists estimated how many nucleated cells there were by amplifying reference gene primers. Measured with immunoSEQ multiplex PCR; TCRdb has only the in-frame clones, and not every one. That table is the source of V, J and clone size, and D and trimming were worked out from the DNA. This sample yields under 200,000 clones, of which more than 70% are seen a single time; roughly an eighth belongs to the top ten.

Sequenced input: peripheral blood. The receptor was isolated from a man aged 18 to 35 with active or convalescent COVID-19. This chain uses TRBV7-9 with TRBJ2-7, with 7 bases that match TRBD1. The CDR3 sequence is CASSFPQGDNEQYF. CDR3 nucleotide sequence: TGTGCCAGCAGCTTCCCGCAGGGGGATAACGAGCAGTACTTC.